This TCR beta chain was identified in a study of OX40 agonist ivuxolimab in advanced cancers. Study information: Patients undergoing dose escalation presented with hepatocellular carcinoma, melanoma, renal cell or head and neck cancer. The dose-escalation cohort was over 65% male, with a mean age of 60 years, ranging roughly 20 to 80.

Sequencing was performed with immunoSEQ multiplex PCR; in TCRdb, only in-frame clones are kept and a portion is missing. Of 35,000 to 40,000 clones listed, about 90% are singletons. The germline gives CDR1 LGHNA, CDR2 YNFKEQ. The V end was cut by 4 bases, the J end by 5 bases, with 17 bases between. The CDR3 is 16 amino acids. The chain is built from TRBV4-2 and TRBJ2-2; D is tentatively TRBD1 or TRBD2 (6 bases each). The sample consisted of CD4+ or CD8+ T cells sorted from blood, taken in a trial of the OX40 agonist ivuxolimab. This sequence originates from an adult with an advanced solid tumor such as melanoma, head and neck, liver or kidney cancer. CDR3 amino acids: CASSPMGAGGTGELFF. For the CDR3, the DNA is TGTGCCAGCAGCCCAATGGGGGCTGGGGGGACCGGGGAGCTGTTTTTT.